The present entry profiles one TCR beta chain with its context. Its antigen is not known. The same CDR3 is also encoded by other DNA sequences in this sample. Here immunoSEQ multiplex PCR was the method, and the copy in TCRdb shows in-frame clones only, minus some. The sample consists of over a million clones, about 96% of them appearing once. This record belongs to a study of shared clonotypes between healthy human individuals. Regarding the study as a whole: A few donors held around 5% of naive CD4 clonotypes in common.

The germline CDR1 and CDR2 sequences are SQVTM and ANQGSEA. The CDR3 runs to 12 residues. V lost 5 bases and J 2 bases, leaving 9 bases between the germline ends. This sequence originates from a man between 25 and 39 years old in good health. The chain employs TRBV29-1 and TRBJ1-2, with D possibly matching TRBD1 (5 bases). Specimen: naive CD4+ T cells sorted from blood. Subset defined: CD45RA+ positively selected. DNA of the CDR3: TGCAGCGTTTCTGGGGCCAACTATGGCTACACCTTC. This gives the protein CSVSGANYGYTF.